A single sample is the source of the 16 T cell receptor beta chains below, sequenced in a study of cytomegalovirus exposure and HLA in healthy donors. Vbeta (60) and Jbeta (13) primers were used in the PCR. The repertoire was sequenced with immunoSEQ multiplex PCR; TCRdb's copy has only in-frame clones and lacks some. The repertoire includes over 15,000 clones, approximately 80% of them detected once, and 20% to 25% sits in the top ten. The sequenced sample was PBMCs. The receptors originated from a human donor in good health.

This clone was seen a handful of times. This sequence joins TRBV7-2 and TRBJ2-7, with D perhaps matching TRBD2 (5 bases). The germline V and J ends were trimmed by 2 bases and 3 bases, with 8 bases remaining between them. The CDR3 is made up of 13 amino acids. Germline values: CDR1 SGHTA, CDR2 FQGNSA. In nucleotides, the CDR3 is TGTGCCAGCAGCTTAAACCGGGACTACGAGCAGTACTTC. Translating it yields CASSLNRDYEQYF.

The gene calls are TRBV30 and TRBJ1-2, with 7 bases that match TRBD1. Trimming cost V 4 bases and J 8 bases; bases outside gene matches: 7. The CDR3 is 12 residues long. Per germline, CDR1 GTSNPN and CDR2 SVGIG (reference sequence). The CDR3 spells CAWKEGALGYTF. Written as DNA, the CDR3 is TGTGCCTGGAAGGAGGGGGCGCTGGGCTACACCTTC.

The chain uses TRBV28 and TRBJ1-2; TRBD1 aligns across 9 bases. The CDR3 totals 15 residues. The junction had 7 bases not matched to a gene; V was cut back by 4 bases and J by 4 bases. CDR1 is MDHEN, CDR2 SYDVKM, per germline. CDR3 loop: CASSSTDRGLYGYTF. In DNA form, the CDR3 reads TGTGCCAGCAGTTCAACGGACAGGGGACTCTATGGCTACACCTTC.

In DNA form, the CDR3 reads TGCGCCAGCAGCTTGGTGGTTGCAGGGACTGAAGCTTTCTTT. Protein: CASSLVVAGTEAFF. The J gene is TRBJ1-1, the V gene TRBV5-1; D is perhaps TRBD1 (5 bases). The CDR3 contains 14 residues. Germline lookup yields CDR1 SGHRS and CDR2 YFSETQ. Trimming stripped 0 bases from V and 5 bases from J, with 11 bases between. The full variable domain, rest sourced from reference TRBV5-1 and TRBJ1-1, is KAGVTQTPRYLIKTRGQQVTLSCSPISGHRSVSWYQQTPGQGLQFLFEYFSETQRNKGNFPGRFSGRQFSNSRSEMNVSTLELGDSALYLCASSLVVAGTEAFFGQGTRLTVV.

The chain carries TRBV30 and TRBJ2-5; 8 nucleotides line up with TRBD2. J was trimmed by 7 bases and V by 3 bases; bases with no gene match: 7. The V gene's germline CDR1 is GTSNPN and CDR2 SVGIG (reference sequence). This CDR3 comprises 13 residues. In nucleotides, the CDR3 is TGTGCCTGGAGAAGCGGGAGTGGTGTGACCCAGTACTTC. Translation gives CAWRSGSGVTQYF.

V is TRBV29-1 and J is TRBJ1-1; D possibly corresponds to TRBD1 (5 bases). The germline V gene encodes CDR1 SQVTM and CDR2 ANQGSEA. The CDR3 has 14 residues. The V and J ends lost 2 bases and 5 bases respectively, with 15 bases between them. For the CDR3, the DNA is TGCAGCGTTGAAATCCTCGGCAGGGCGACTGAAGCTTTCTTT. Its protein is CSVEILGRATEAFF.

This chain connects TRBV19 to TRBJ2-7; TRBD1 matches at 7 bases. CDR3 length: 13 amino acids. V lost 3 bases to trimming and J lost 3 bases; unmatched junction nucleotides: 2. CDR1 is LNHDA, CDR2 SQIVND, per germline (reference sequence). The CDR3: CASSMGQNYEQYF. For the CDR3, the DNA is TGTGCCAGTAGTATGGGACAGAACTACGAGCAGTACTTC.

This clone was seen a single time. The J gene is TRBJ2-5, the V gene TRBV4-3; D call uncertain. V dropped 3 bases and J dropped 5 bases, with 10 bases sitting between them. The CDR3 covers 13 residues. Germline V lookup: CDR1 LGHNA, CDR2 YSLEER. This CDR3 is CASSQGPRETQYF. The CDR3 DNA reads TGCGCCAGCAGCCAGGGCCCACGGGAGACCCAGTACTTC.

The chain recombines TRBV29-1 with TRBJ1-1; perhaps TRBD1 as D (5 bases). Looked up from germline, CDR1 is SQVTM and CDR2 is ANQGSEA. The V and J ends lost 6 bases and 7 bases respectively, with 18 bases between them. This CDR3 contains 13 residues. CDR3 loop: CSVVLRGAGEAFF. In nucleotides, the CDR3 is TGCAGCGTAGTATTAAGGGGCGCAGGTGAAGCTTTCTTT.

The chain recombines TRBV6-1 with TRBJ2-3, with 8 bases identical to TRBD2. Trimming at V came to 5 bases and at J to 2 bases, leaving 3 bases not matched to a gene. The CDR3 is 14 amino acids. CDR1 MNHNS and CDR2 SASEGT come from the germline V gene. CDR3 DNA sequence: TGTGCCAGCAGTAGCGGGAGACACACAGATACGCAGTATTTT. Protein sequence: CASSSGRHTDTQYF.

The table lists this clone with a count of one. The V gene is TRBV7-2, the J gene TRBJ1-4; 12 bases map to TRBD1. This CDR3 has 14 residues. V was clipped by 5 bases and J by 8 bases; unmatched bases: 3. Germline V gene lookup returns CDR1 SGHTA and CDR2 FQGNSA. The CDR3 bases are TGTGCCAGCAGCCGGGACAGGGGGCGGGAAAAACTGTTTTTT. Encoded protein: CASSRDRGREKLFF.

The chain joins TRBV11-2 to TRBJ2-1; 9 positions match TRBD1. Germline values: CDR1 SGHAT, CDR2 FQNNGV. The junction had 4 bases not matched to a gene; V was cut back by 2 bases and J by 5 bases. The CDR3 consists of 15 residues. CDR3 DNA sequence: TGTGCCAGCAGCTTACCCGGGACAGGGAACAATGAGCAGTTCTTC. This sequence encodes CASSLPGTGNNEQFF.

The chain uses TRBV2 and TRBJ2-7; D remains ambiguous. Per germline, CDR1 SNHLY and CDR2 FYNNEI. V was trimmed by 6 bases and J by 0 bases, leaving 12 bases between them. The CDR3 loop spans 14 amino acids. As DNA, the CDR3 is TGTGCCAGCAGGCGCGACACGAGCTCCTACGAGCAGTACTTC. Translated: CASRRDTSSYEQYF.

The V and J genes are TRBV28 and TRBJ1-5; the match to TRBD1 covers 10 bases. The CDR3 runs 16 residues. Germline CDR1 MDHEN, CDR2 SYDVKM. The V segment lost 6 bases and the J segment 3 bases; nucleotides outside the gene matches: 8. CDR3 sequence reads: CASRSPGTGDNQPQHF. Here the CDR3 DNA reads TGTGCCAGCAGGAGCCCCGGGACAGGGGACAATCAGCCCCAGCATTTT.

The chain uses TRBV5-1 and TRBJ2-3; maybe TRBD1 (6 bases). CDR1 SGHRS and CDR2 YFSETQ come from the germline V gene. The CDR3 totals 14 residues. The V gene lost 3 bases and the J gene lost 5 bases, with 13 bases spanning the gap. This CDR3 reads CASSWGTGRDTQYF. The CDR3 nucleotides are TGCGCCAGCAGCTGGGGTACAGGGAGAGATACGCAGTATTTT.

This rearrangement joins TRBV15 to TRBJ1-1; D ambiguous. This CDR3 has 13 residues. V was trimmed by 5 bases and J by 5 bases, leaving 12 bases between them. Looked up from germline, CDR1 is LNHNV and CDR2 is YYDKDF (reference sequence). CDR3 sequence reads: CATSPRGKTEAFF. In nucleotides, the CDR3 is TGTGCCACCAGCCCGAGAGGGAAAACTGAAGCTTTCTTT.